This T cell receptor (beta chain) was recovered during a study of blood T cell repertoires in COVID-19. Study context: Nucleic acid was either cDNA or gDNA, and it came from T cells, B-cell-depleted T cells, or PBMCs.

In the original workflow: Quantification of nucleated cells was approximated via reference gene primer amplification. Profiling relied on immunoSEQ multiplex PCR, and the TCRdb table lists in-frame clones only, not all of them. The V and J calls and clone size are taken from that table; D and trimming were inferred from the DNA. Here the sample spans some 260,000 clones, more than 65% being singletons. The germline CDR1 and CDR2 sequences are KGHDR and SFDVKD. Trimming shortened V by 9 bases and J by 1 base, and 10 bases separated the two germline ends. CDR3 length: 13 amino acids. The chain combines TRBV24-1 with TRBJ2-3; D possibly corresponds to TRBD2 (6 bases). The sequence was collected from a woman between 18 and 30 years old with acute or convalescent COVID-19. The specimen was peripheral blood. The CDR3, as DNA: TGTGCCACCGGGGGGACTGGCACAGATACGCAGTATTTT. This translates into CATGGTGTDTQYF.